This TCR beta chain stems from a study of T cell responses to AZD1222 COVID-19 vaccine listed by TCRdb under 2021. In terms of the full investigation: TCR sequencing was performed for roughly 240 trial participants, of whom some 200 were given two doses of AZD1222 and about 25 were given two doses of MenACWY control vaccine. Trial participants were enrolled into age subgroups of 18-55, 56-69 and 70-plus years, which contained around 150, 29 and 61 TCR-sequenced participants, respectively.

The CDR3 regions of human TCRbeta chains were analyzed by immunosequencing. The authors' analysis ran thus. TCRs in the repertoires were compared against a reference library of SARS-CoV-2-specific TCRs that had been generated with the MIRA antigen-specificity platform. Breadth meant the fraction of unique TCRs that were SARS-CoV-2-associated, whereas depth meant the fraction of total T cells that were SARS-CoV-2-associated. Using the MIRA data, each spike-specific TCR was mapped to the spike region that the TCR reacts to and placed in a CD4 or CD8 class. Log10-transformed breadth and depth values were compared by one-way ANOVA with Sidak's multiple comparisons tests. What TCRdb holds here is the immuneACCESS table cut down to in-frame rearrangements. Part of the clones is not present; checked against another copy, under half of the missing clones reflect an unresolved V gene, and the others are unexplained. V and J calls and clone size are given by that table; D and trimming were obtained from the DNA. In all, the sample holds around 110,000 clones, and about 90% of those were seen once. Of the sample, less than 9.5% is held by the ten largest clones.

The sample's time point label, in plain terms: about 28 days (+/-7) after the second vaccine dose. AZD1222 recipients whose second dose came at about 4 weeks and those whose second dose came at about 12 weeks were combined into one group, since spike-specific TCR depth and breadth did not differ between the two schedules. The vaccinee samples were drawn from two UK trials, COV001 and COV002, one of which was a single-blind randomized controlled phase 2/3 trial testing AZD1222 (ChAdOx1 nCoV-19) in healthy adults. For TCRbeta chain sequencing, PBMC samples were collected from trial participants at day 0 and at day 28 after the second dose. The CDR3, from cysteine to phenylalanine, totals 13 residues. CDR3 DNA only is kept here, 39 bases in frame from base 1. From V the trimming removes 6 bases and from J it removes 10 bases, while the gene matches leave 9 bases of the junction unaccounted for. Taken from the germline V gene (reference sequence), the CDR1 and CDR2 loops are LNHNV and YYDKDF.

Concerning this clone: There is no known antigen for this receptor. Base qualities are not recorded, but no much larger clone differs from it by a single base.

On the study overall, not on this receptor specifically: In the small 56-69-year group, the increase in depth fell short of significance, most likely because of low power. After two AZD1222 doses, spike-specific TCR breadth and depth were significantly higher than at day 0 and than in MenACWY recipients. Participants were mostly white British, with more females than males. The authors suggested clonal diversity may have been underestimated. Conclusions about previously exposed vaccinees were limited because only a handful of AZD1222 recipients were SARS-CoV-2 seropositive at baseline. Epitopes outside the regions mutated in the B.1.351 and B.1.1.7 variants were reportedly recognized by nearly half of the unique spike-specific TCRs. Because no day 14 peak-response samples were available, the repertoires could be characterized only after the peak T cell response. The vaccine-associated CD4 TCRs covered the entire spike protein, and the dominant responses fell in regions 160-218 and 743-854.

The receptor chain draws on TRBV15 and TRBJ2-1, and 7 junctional nucleotides match TRBD1. The sequences come from peripheral blood, collected 28 days after the second AZD1222 dose. The TCR originated in an adult who received the AZD1222 COVID-19 vaccine. The CDR3 protein sequence reads: CATSMRGREEQFF. The DNA sequence is as follows: TGTGCCACCAGTATGAGGGGGCGCGAAGAGCAGTTCTTC.